In its sample, the clone carrying this TCR beta chain was seen many times. What it binds is not known. The junction does not match germline at one end; this may be a read error. These data originate in a study of neurological immune-mediated disorders. Across the whole study: Secondary progressive cases numbered 3 among the roughly 34 multiple sclerosis patients, while the other 31 were relapsing-remitting. Points from the study as a whole: Patients with HTLV-1-associated myelopathy showed the most TCR clonal expansion. Those with multiple sclerosis showed the least, falling below healthy controls. According to phylogenetic grouping, one related-CDR3 cluster, a possible signature, contained the repertoires of 18 of 34 multiple sclerosis patients.

Looked up from germline, CDR1 is SGHKS and CDR2 is YYEKEE (reference sequence). This CDR3 contains 13 residues. Each TCR transcript was tagged with a 10-nucleotide random UMI during 5'RACE. TCRdb reprocessed the 5' RACE reads with MiXCR, giving one entry per CDR3 protein. This sample has 30,000 to 40,000 distinct CDR3 sequences, with 3.5% to 4% found just once. Sequenced input: PBMCs. V and J are TRBV5-5 and TRBJ2-2; a weak D match, TRBD2 (5 bases). This receptor was taken from a man aged 25-40 years with multiple sclerosis. The CDR3 DNA sequence: TGCACCGGACGCGCGGGGAACACCGGGGAGCTGTTTTTT. Amino acids: CTGRAGNTGELFF.